A single sample gave rise to the 20 T cell receptor beta chains below, sequenced in a study of blood T cell repertoires in COVID-19 (dated by TCRdb to about 2020). Library preparation was by the immunoSEQ multiplex PCR assay. Entries here come from immuneACCESS through TCRdb and include only in-frame sequences with V and J called. Some clones fail to appear in such tables; in the studies checked, an unresolved V gene covers under half of the shortfall, and the cause of the remainder is unknown. The table for this sample lists about 170,000 clones; 88% of them were counted only once. The ten largest account for 2% to 2.5% of the sample. Sequencing was done on a sample of peripheral blood. The origin of the receptors is a man in his fifties who had recovered from COVID-19.

This clone appeared once. The CDR3 protein is CASSPRGLASYEQYF. The CDR3 nucleotides read TGTGCCAGCAGCCCCCGTGGACTAGCGAGCTACGAGCAGTACTTC. J is TRBJ2-7 and V is TRBV5-8; 9 positions agree with TRBD2. The germline CDR1 and CDR2 sequences are SGHTS and YDEGEE. This CDR3 region has 15 residues. V trimming: 4 bases; J trimming: 3 bases; junction bases outside the gene matches: 8.

The chain joins TRBV5-1 to TRBJ2-1, with TRBD2 matching 11 bases. The CDR3 loop spans 15 amino acids. V lost 4 bases, J lost 7 bases, and 7 bases stayed unmatched. Germline values: CDR1 SGHRS, CDR2 YFSETQ. CDR3 region: CASSVTSGVWNEQFF. Here the CDR3 DNA reads TGCGCCAGCAGCGTGACTAGCGGGGTCTGGAATGAGCAGTTCTTC. Filled out from reference TRBV5-1 and TRBJ2-1, the complete variable domain reads KAGVTQTPRYLIKTRGQQVTLSCSPISGHRSVSWYQQTPGQGLQFLFEYFSETQRNKGNFPGRFSGRQFSNSRSEMNVSTLELGDSALYLCASSVTSGVWNEQFFGPGTRLTVL.

The sample holds one count of this clone. The J gene is TRBJ1-1, the V gene TRBV6-1; TRBD1 agrees at 7 bases. The CDR3 sequence is 14 residues long. CDR1 and CDR2 (germline): MNHNS, SASEGT. V shed 2 bases, J shed 6 bases, and the junction held 6 bases outside the gene matches. CDR3 in amino acids: CASSEMTGKAEAFF. As DNA, the CDR3 is TGTGCCAGCAGTGAAATGACAGGGAAGGCTGAAGCTTTCTTT.

The chain carries TRBV5-7 and TRBJ1-2; D call uncertain. TRBV5-7 is reported as an ORF; its role is uncertain. V shed 1 base and J shed 5 bases, with 21 bases lying between them. CDR3 length: 17 amino acids. The DNA of the CDR3 is TGTGCCAGCAGCTTGTTAAAAGGGCAGGTCACGGGGTATGGCTACACCTTC. Protein sequence: CASSLLKGQVTGYGYTF.

This chain links TRBV6-5 with TRBJ1-5, with 7 bases fitting TRBD1. The CDR3 length is 14 residues. The V and J ends lost 7 bases and 2 bases, in that order; junction bases with no gene match: 5. Per germline, CDR1 MNHEY and CDR2 SVGAGI. In DNA form, the CDR3 reads TGTGCCAGCACGACAGGGAGCGGCAATCAGCCCCAGCATTTT. Residues: CASTTGSGNQPQHF.

This clone was observed a handful of times. The chain carries TRBV7-2 and TRBJ1-3, with no clear D. Trimming pared 2 bases from V and 4 bases from J, leaving 3 bases between. CDR1 is SGHTA and CDR2 is FQGNSA in the germline V gene. This CDR3 is built from 12 residues. CDR3 nucleotide sequence: TGTGCCAGCAGCTTACAGGGAAACACCATATATTTT. This encodes CASSLQGNTIYF.

The rearrangement uses TRBV11-2 and TRBJ2-7; D may be TRBD1 (6 bases). The CDR3 has 14 residues. Germline V gene lookup returns CDR1 SGHAT and CDR2 FQNNGV. V was clipped by 5 bases and J by 2 bases, with 13 bases between them. The CDR3 region is CASSAGDGPYEQYF. CDR3 DNA: TGTGCCAGCAGCGCAGGGGACGGCCCCTACGAGCAGTACTTC.

The chain has TRBV7-2 and TRBJ2-1; 12 nucleotides align to TRBD2. This CDR3 comprises 16 residues. From germline, CDR1 is SGHTA and CDR2 FQGNSA. The J segment lost 7 bases and the V segment lost 5 bases, leaving 9 bases of the junction unmatched. CDR3 DNA: TGTGCCAGCAGCACTAGCGGGGGGCGTCACGAAAATGAGCAGTTCTTC. Translated: CASSTSGGRHENEQFF.

The V and J genes are TRBV4-1 and TRBJ2-2; D unresolved. Germline V gives CDR1 MGHRA, CDR2 YSYEKL. The germline V and J ends were trimmed by 0 bases and 0 bases, with 8 bases remaining between them. This CDR3 contains 16 residues. CDR3 bases: TGCGCCAGCAGCCAAGAAAGAAGCGCGAACACCGGGGAGCTGTTTTTT. It yields the protein CASSQERSANTGELFF.

J is TRBJ1-4 and V is TRBV7-2, with D possibly TRBD1 on 5 matching bases. Trimming left V 1 base short and J 6 bases short, with 9 bases between. The CDR3 runs 14 residues. Germline V gene sequence: CDR1 SGHTA, CDR2 FQGNSA. CDR3 coding DNA: TGTGCCAGCAGCTTAGATCCCAGGGATGAAAAACTGTTTTTT. Its protein product is CASSLDPRDEKLFF.

This clone was seen a few times. V is TRBV27 and J is TRBJ1-2; perhaps TRBD1 as D (5 bases). Germline CDR1 MNHEY, CDR2 SMNVEV (reference sequence). Trimming took 6 bases from V and 2 from J, leaving 10 bases between them. The length of the CDR3 is 13 residues. CDR3 sequence (DNA): TGTGCCAGCAGCCCCCAGGGAAACTATGGCTACACCTTC. Residues: CASSPQGNYGYTF.

This chain links TRBV3-1 (or the pseudogene TRBV3-2) with TRBJ2-1; 10 bases match TRBD2. V lost 2 bases to trimming and J lost 5 bases; unmatched junction nucleotides: 3. Looked up from germline, CDR1 is LGHDT and CDR2 is YNNKEL (reference sequence). The CDR3 contains 15 residues. The CDR3 bases are TGTGCCAGCAGCCAACTAGCGGGAGATAACAATGAGCAGTTCTTC. Translated: CASSQLAGDNNEQFF.

The CDR3 is CASSSATGGTGNTIYF. The CDR3, as DNA: TGTGCCAGCAGCTCCGCGACAGGGGGAACGGGAAACACCATATATTTT. This chain connects TRBV7-9 to TRBJ1-3, with 9 bases lining up with TRBD1. CDR3 length: 16 amino acids. Germline V gene sequence: CDR1 SEHNR, CDR2 FQNEAQ (reference sequence). The junction had 8 bases not matched to a gene; V was cut back by 4 bases and J by 4 bases.

This chain joins TRBV7-2 and TRBJ2-2; 8 bases are shared with TRBD1. This CDR3 comprises 15 residues. Germline trimming cut 8 bases from V and 3 bases from J; bases unmatched to any gene: 8. Germline V CDR1 and CDR2: SGHTA, FQGNSA. Here the CDR3 DNA reads TGTGCCAGCGGCCTGACAGGGGCCCACACCGGGGAGCTGTTTTTT. As protein: CASGLTGAHTGELFF.

Notes on this clone: This CDR3 is also generated by other DNA sequences in the sample. V usage is TRBV30 and J usage is TRBJ1-3; 7 bases are a match to TRBD1. Germline V gives CDR1 GTSNPN, CDR2 SVGIG (reference sequence). The junction had 4 bases not matched to a gene; V was cut back by 2 bases and J by 0 bases. The CDR3 consists of 15 residues. DNA of the CDR3: TGTGCCTGGAGTAGGGACAGCGGCTCTGGAAACACCATATATTTT. Protein sequence: CAWSRDSGSGNTIYF.

Points on this clone: This same CDR3 is encoded by further DNA sequences in the sample. The chain is built from TRBV9 and TRBJ2-7, with a weak D call TRBD1 (6 bases). In germline, CDR1 is SGDLS, CDR2 YYNGEE. Trimming shortened V by 1 base and J by 1 base, and 6 bases separated the two germline ends. This CDR3 is 13 amino acids long. The CDR3: CASSVTGSYEQYF. The CDR3 region has the DNA TGTGCCAGCAGCGTAACAGGGTCCTACGAGCAGTACTTC.

The chain recombines TRBV6-4 with TRBJ2-5, with TRBD1 matching over 8 bases. The germline CDR1 and CDR2 sequences are MRHNA and SNTAGT. The CDR3 consists of 13 residues. V shed 6 bases and J 5 bases; nucleotides not matched to a gene: 5. The CDR3: CASSRGPGETQYF. CDR3 DNA: TGTGCCAGCAGCAGGGGGCCGGGGGAGACCCAGTACTTC.

The rearrangement uses TRBV7-2 and TRBJ1-2, with a tentative D call TRBD1 (6 bases). The V gene lost 4 bases and the J gene lost 4 bases, with 16 bases spanning the gap. Germline loops: CDR1 SGHTA, CDR2 FQGNSA. The CDR3 contains 15 residues. Here the CDR3 DNA reads TGTGCCAGCAGCTCAGGGGTCGGGGTGAGCTATGGCTACACCTTC. It yields the protein CASSSGVGVSYGYTF. Full variable domain (remainder filled in from reference TRBV7-2 and TRBJ1-2): GAGVSQSPSNKVTEKGKDVELRCDPISGHTALYWYRQSLGQGLEFLIYFQGNSAPDKSGLPSDRFSAERTGGSVSTLTIQRTQQEDSAVYLCASSSGVGVSYGYTFGSGTRLTVV.

J is TRBJ2-1 and V is TRBV19; a possible D gene is TRBD2 (5 bases). Deletions cut 5 bases from V and 4 bases from J, with 18 bases between. The CDR3 totals 16 residues. CDR1 and CDR2 from the germline V gene are LNHDA and SQIVND (reference sequence). The CDR3 nucleotides are TGTGCCAGTAGTTTAGCGCAGACACCCCTTTACAATGAGCAGTTCTTC. Its protein product is CASSLAQTPLYNEQFF.

V usage is TRBV19 and J usage is TRBJ1-2, with 8 bases matching TRBD1. Losses at the gene ends were 5 bases for V and 8 bases for J; bases not matched to a gene: 7. The germline CDR1 and CDR2 sequences are LNHDA and SQIVND (reference sequence). The CDR3 extends over 13 amino acids. The CDR3: CASSARDRPGYTF. DNA of the CDR3: TGTGCCAGTAGTGCCAGGGACAGGCCCGGCTACACCTTC.